This record concerns one TCR beta chain sequence. Only a few counts were recorded for this clonotype. The antigen this receptor binds is unknown. There are no base qualities to consult, and no much larger clone falls within one base. The data belong to a study of T cell repertoires in cytomegalovirus infection (dated by TCRdb to between 2018 and 2021). Some background on the complete study: The HLA type of each donor mattered for the analysis, because public TCR beta signatures pointed to carriage of CMV infection along with the matching HLA type.

General findings and caveats noted by the study authors: In both this cohort and an independent roughly 360-donor cohort, the cumulative frequency of public TCR beta family members distinguished carriers of CMV infection plus the relevant HLA type. The ex vivo response was dominated by HLA-C-restricted CMV-specific TCR beta clonotypes, which also provided the single most frequent clonotype in two of eight donors.

For CDR1 and CDR2, the germline V gene lists MDHEN and SYDVKM. The CDR3 goes from the cysteine to the phenylalanine over 19 residues. Only CDR3 DNA is held: 57 bases, read in frame from base 1. V lost 2 bases and J lost 12 bases, and the count of bases not matched to a germline gene is 19. This sample was sequenced with an Illumina HiSeq 1500. The public reads were reanalyzed by TCRdb: fastp trimming at Q25, MiXCR alignment, in-frame beta chains only. Rows are combined by CDR3 protein, so each entry shows the most common genes and DNA. The sample includes approximately 500,000 distinct CDR3 sequences, with roughly 29% observed a single time. The ten biggest clones cover less than 15% of the sample.

Here the chain combines TRBV28 and TRBJ2-1, and TRBD2 matches 13 of the central bases. This receptor was identified in a human donor in good health (CMV status not recorded). Some clones in this sample may be carry-over from other donors' samples. The sequenced sample consisted of PBMCs. The CDR3: CASSLTGGPRTSGSGWQFF. The nucleotide sequence is given as TGTGCCAGCAGTTTAACGGGGGGCCCGCGGACTAGCGGGAGTGGCTGGCAGTTCTTC.